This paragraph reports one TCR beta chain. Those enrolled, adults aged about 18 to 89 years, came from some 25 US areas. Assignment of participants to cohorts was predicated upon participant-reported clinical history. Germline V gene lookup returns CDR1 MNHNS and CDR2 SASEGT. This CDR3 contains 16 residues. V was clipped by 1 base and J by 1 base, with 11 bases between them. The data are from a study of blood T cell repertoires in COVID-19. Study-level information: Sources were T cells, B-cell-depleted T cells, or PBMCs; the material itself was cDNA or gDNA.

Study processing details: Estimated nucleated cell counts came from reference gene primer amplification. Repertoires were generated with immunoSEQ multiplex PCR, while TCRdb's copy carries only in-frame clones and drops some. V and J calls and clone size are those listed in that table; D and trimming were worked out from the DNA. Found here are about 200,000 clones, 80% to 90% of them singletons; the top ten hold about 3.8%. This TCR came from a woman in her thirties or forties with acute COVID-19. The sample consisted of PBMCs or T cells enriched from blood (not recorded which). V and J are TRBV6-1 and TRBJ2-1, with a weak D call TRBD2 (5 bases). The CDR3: CASSEERRASYNEQFF. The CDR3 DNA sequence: TGTGCCAGCAGTGAAGAGAGGCGGGCTTCCTACAATGAGCAGTTCTTC.